The TCR beta chain described here comes from a study of shared clonotypes between healthy human individuals. Overall study results and limits: Rarefaction revealed incomplete sorted-subset sequencing despite large depth. A small donor pool kept down the genetic and exposure-history diversity that was represented.

About this clone: Its antigen remains unidentified.

Investigators spread the genomic DNA of each subset evenly over several immunoSEQ plates. As processed by the authors: There were no quality scores in the junction-only immunoSEQ sequences, so filtering differed. Profiled with immunoSEQ multiplex PCR; TCRdb holds only in-frame clones, not every one. That table furnishes V, J and clone size, whereas the DNA furnished D and trimming. Of hundreds of thousands of clones detected, 85% to 95% appear once; the ten largest clones hold 0.11%. As defined, naive CD8 cells were CD45RO-negative and positively selected for CCR7, with terminally differentiated effector memory CD45RA+ cells excluded. The clonotype originates from a woman between 25 and 40 years old in good health. Specimen: naive CD8+ T cells sorted from blood.

The CDR3 loop is CASSLTGLASYEQYF. CDR3 nucleotide sequence: TGTGCCAGCAGCTTAACGGGACTAGCGTCCTACGAGCAGTACTTC. The rearrangement joins TRBV11-2 to TRBJ2-7; 10 bases line up with TRBD2. CDR1 is SGHAT, CDR2 FQNNGV, per germline. The J segment lost 1 base and the V segment lost 2 bases, leaving 2 bases of the junction unmatched. This CDR3 comprises 15 residues.